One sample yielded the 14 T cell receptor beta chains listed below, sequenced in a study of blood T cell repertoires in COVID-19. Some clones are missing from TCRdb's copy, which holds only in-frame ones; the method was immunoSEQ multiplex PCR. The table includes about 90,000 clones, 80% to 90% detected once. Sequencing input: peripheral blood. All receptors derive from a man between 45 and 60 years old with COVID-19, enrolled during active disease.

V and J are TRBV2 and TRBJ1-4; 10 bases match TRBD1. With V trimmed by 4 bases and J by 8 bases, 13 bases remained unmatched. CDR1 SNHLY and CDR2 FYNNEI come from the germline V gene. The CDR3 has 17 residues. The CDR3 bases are TGTGCCAGCAGTGTAACCCGGGACAGGGGAATTGGAGAAAAACTGTTTTTT. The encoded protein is CASSVTRDRGIGEKLFF. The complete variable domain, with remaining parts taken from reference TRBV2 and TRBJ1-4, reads EPEVTQTPSHQVTQMGQEVILRCVPISNHLYFYWYRQILGQKVEFLVSFYNNEISEKSEIFDDQFSVERPDGSNFTLKIRSTKLEDSAMYFCASSVTRDRGIGEKLFFGSGTQLSVL.

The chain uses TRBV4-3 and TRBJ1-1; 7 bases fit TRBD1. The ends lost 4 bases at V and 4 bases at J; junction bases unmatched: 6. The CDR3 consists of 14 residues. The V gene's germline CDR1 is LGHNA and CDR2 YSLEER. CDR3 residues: CASSLEAGGTEAFF. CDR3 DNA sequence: TGCGCCAGCAGCCTCGAGGCAGGGGGCACTGAAGCTTTCTTT.

CDR3 amino acids: CASSLTGSSRSYNEQFF. The CDR3 nucleotides read TGTGCCAGCAGCTTAACAGGGTCTAGCAGATCCTACAATGAGCAGTTCTTC. The chain combines TRBV7-3 with TRBJ2-1; a possible D gene is TRBD2 (5 bases). V was trimmed by 0 bases and J by 1 base, leaving 13 bases between them. Per the germline V gene, CDR1 is SGHTA and CDR2 is FQGTGA. CDR3 length equals 17 residues.

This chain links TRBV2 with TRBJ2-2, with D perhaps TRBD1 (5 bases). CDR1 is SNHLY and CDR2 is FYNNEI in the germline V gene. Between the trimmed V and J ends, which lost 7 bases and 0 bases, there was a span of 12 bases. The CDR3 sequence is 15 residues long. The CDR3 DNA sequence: TGTGCCAGCAAGCTGACAGCGTCGAACACCGGGGAGCTGTTTTTT. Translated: CASKLTASNTGELFF.

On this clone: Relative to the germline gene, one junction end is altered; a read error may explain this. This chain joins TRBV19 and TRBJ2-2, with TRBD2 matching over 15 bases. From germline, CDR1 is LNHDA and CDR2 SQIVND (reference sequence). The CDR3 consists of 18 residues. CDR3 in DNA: TGTGCCAGTAGTACGGGACTAGCGGGGGGTCTAGTCGCCGGCGAGCTGTTTTTT. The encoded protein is CASSTGLAGGLVAGELFF.

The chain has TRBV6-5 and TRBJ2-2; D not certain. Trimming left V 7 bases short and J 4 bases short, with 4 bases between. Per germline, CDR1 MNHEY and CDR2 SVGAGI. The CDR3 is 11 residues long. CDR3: CASTGTGELFF. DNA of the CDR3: TGTGCCAGCACCGGCACCGGGGAGCTGTTTTTT.

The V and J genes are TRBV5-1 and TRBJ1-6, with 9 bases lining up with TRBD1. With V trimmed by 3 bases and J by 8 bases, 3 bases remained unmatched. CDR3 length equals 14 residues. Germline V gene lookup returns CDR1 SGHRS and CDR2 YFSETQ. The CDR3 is CASSWGQGDSPLHF. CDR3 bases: TGCGCCAGCAGCTGGGGACAGGGAGATTCACCCCTCCACTTT.

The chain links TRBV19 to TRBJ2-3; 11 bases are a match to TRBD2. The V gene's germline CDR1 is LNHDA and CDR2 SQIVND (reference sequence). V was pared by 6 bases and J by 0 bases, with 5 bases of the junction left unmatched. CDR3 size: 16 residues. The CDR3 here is CASRRTSGGSTDTQYF. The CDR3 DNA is TGTGCCAGTAGAAGAACTAGCGGGGGTAGCACAGATACGCAGTATTTT.

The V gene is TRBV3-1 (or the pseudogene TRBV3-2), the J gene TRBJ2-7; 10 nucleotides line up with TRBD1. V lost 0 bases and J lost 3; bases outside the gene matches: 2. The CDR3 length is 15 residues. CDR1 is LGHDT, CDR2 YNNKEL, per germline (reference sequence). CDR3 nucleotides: TGTGCCAGCAGCCAAGAGTGGACAGGGGGCTACGAGCAGTACTTC. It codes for CASSQEWTGGYEQYF.

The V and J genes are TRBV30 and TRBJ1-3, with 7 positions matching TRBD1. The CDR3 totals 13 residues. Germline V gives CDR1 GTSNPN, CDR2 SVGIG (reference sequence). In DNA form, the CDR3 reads TGTGCATTCGGACAGGCGAAGGGAAACACCATATATTTT. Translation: CAFGQAKGNTIYF.

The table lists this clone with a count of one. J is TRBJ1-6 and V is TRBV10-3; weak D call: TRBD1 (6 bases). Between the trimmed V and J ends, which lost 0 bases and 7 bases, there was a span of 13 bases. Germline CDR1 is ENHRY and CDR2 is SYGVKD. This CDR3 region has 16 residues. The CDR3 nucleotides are TGTGCCATCAGTGAGTCCCCCAGGGGCCTCAATTCACCCCTCCACTTT. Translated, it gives CAISESPRGLNSPLHF.

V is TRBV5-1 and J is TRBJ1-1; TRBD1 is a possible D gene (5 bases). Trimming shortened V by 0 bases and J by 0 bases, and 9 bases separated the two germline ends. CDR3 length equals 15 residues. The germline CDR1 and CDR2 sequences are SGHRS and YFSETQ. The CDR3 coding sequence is TGCGCCAGCAGCTTGGGGCCGACAGTGAACACTGAAGCTTTCTTT. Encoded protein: CASSLGPTVNTEAFF.

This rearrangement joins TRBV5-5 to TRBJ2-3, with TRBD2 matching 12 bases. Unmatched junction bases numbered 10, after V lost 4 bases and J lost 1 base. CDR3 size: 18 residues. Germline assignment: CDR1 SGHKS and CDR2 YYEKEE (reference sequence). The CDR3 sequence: CASSLLVPSGGGTDTQYF. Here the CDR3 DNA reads TGTGCCAGCAGCCTCTTGGTCCCTAGCGGGGGGGGCACAGATACGCAGTATTTT.

Here the CDR3 reads CASSQEGQNSPLHF. The CDR3 DNA follows: TGTGCCAGCAGCCAAGAGGGACAGAATTCACCCCTCCACTTT. This sequence joins TRBV4-2 and TRBJ1-6; 7 bases line up with TRBD1. The CDR3 is made up of 14 amino acids. The trim removed 0 bases at V and 7 bases at J, leaving 0 bases unmatched. CDR1 LGHNA and CDR2 YNFKEQ come from the germline V gene.